These 11 T cell receptor beta chains were all obtained from the same sample, sequenced in a study of T cells in Graves' hyperthyroidism and ophthalmopathy. There were TCR beta CDR3 regions amplified from RNA transcripts. The TCR CDR3 was amplified in a first-round RT-PCR using the HTBI primer set. From the multiplex PCR reads, TCRdb called clonotypes with MiXCR, one entry per CDR3 protein. The profile shows under 400,000 distinct CDR3 sequences, 15% to 20% of them singletons. Material for sequencing was blood. The receptors shown here come from a woman aged 45-60 years with Graves' hyperthyroidism.

This clonotype was seen a few times. The junction and the germline gene differ at one end; a read error may be behind it. The V gene is TRBV12-3 or TRBV12-4, the J gene TRBJ2-1, with D perhaps given as TRBD1 or TRBD2 (6 bases each). The CDR3 extends over 16 amino acids. In DNA, the CDR3 is TGTGCCAGCACCCCAGGGGCTAGCGAGGTTAATGGTGAGCAGCTCTTC. The encoded protein is CASTPGASEVNGEQLF.

The J gene is TRBJ2-1, the V gene TRBV10-3, with 10 bases matching TRBD1. The CDR3 sequence is 14 residues long. The junction had 4 bases not matched to a gene; V was cut back by 4 bases and J by 7 bases. Germline V lookup: CDR1 ENHRY, CDR2 SYGVKD. This CDR3 reads CAISAPGQGNEQFF. In nucleotides, the CDR3 is TGTGCCATCAGTGCTCCGGGACAGGGGAATGAGCAGTTCTTC.

The CDR3 sequence is CASRPLGVGNEKLFF. In DNA, the CDR3 is TGTGCCAGCAGACCCCTGGGTGTGGGGAATGAAAAACTGTTTTTT. This chain uses TRBV28 with TRBJ1-4, with D unclear. This CDR3 is 15 amino acids long. The V and J ends lost 6 bases and 5 bases respectively, with 16 bases between them. Germline V gene data show CDR1 as MDHEN and CDR2 as SYDVKM.

In its sample, this clonotype was seen a few times. This CDR3 is CASSPLAGTSAYAGYEQYF. CDR3 DNA: TGTGCCAGCAGCCCGCTGGCCGGGACTAGTGCCTACGCGGGCTACGAGCAGTACTTC. The rearrangement uses TRBV3-1 and TRBJ2-7, with 8 bases fitting TRBD2. Germline CDR1 LGHDT, CDR2 YNNKEL (reference sequence). The CDR3 spans 19 residues. V lost 4 bases to trimming and J lost 3 bases; unmatched junction nucleotides: 20.

This clonotype was seen ten or more times. The chain recombines TRBV11-2 with TRBJ1-6; 7 nucleotides match TRBD1. The V and J ends lost 5 bases and 7 bases, in that order; junction bases with no gene match: 5. In germline, CDR1 is SGHAT, CDR2 FQNNGV. The CDR3 extends over 14 amino acids. CDR3 protein: CASSPTGRNSPLHF. The CDR3 nucleotides read TGTGCCAGCAGCCCGACAGGGCGAAATTCACCCCTCCACTTT. Full variable domain (outside the CDR3, taken from reference TRBV11-2 and TRBJ1-6): EAGVAQSPRYKIIEKRQSVAFWCNPISGHATLYWYQQILGQGPKLLIQFQNNGVVDDSQLPKDRFSAERLKGVDSTLKIQPAKLEDSAVYLCASSPTGRNSPLHFGNGTRLTVT.

This chain uses TRBV12-3 or TRBV12-4 with TRBJ1-2; the D is unclear. The CDR3 contains 15 residues. The V end lost 4 bases, the J end lost 8 bases, and 20 bases lay between the germline ends. The chain's CDR3 is CASSYVERLTRGYTF. In nucleotides, the CDR3 is TGTGCCAGCAGTTACGTGGAGCGCCTGACGCGAGGCTACACCTTC.

This clonotype was counted between two and nine times. The chain has TRBV29-1 and TRBJ2-5, with TRBD2 as a possible D gene (5 bases). Per the germline V gene, CDR1 is SQVTM and CDR2 is ANQGSEA. This CDR3 contains 12 residues. V lost 0 bases and J 7 bases, leaving 9 bases between the germline ends. The CDR3, as DNA: TGCAGCGTTGAAGACATCGGAGGGACCCAGTACTTC. It translates to CSVEDIGGTQYF.

The V and J genes are TRBV6-2 or TRBV6-3 and TRBJ2-1; 7 bases fit TRBD2. V trimming: 6 bases; J trimming: 0 bases; junction bases outside the gene matches: 5. Per the germline V gene, CDR1 is MNHEY and CDR2 is SVGEGT. The CDR3 has 15 amino acids. The CDR3 here is CASRTAGSSYNEQFF. CDR3 nucleotides: TGTGCCAGCAGGACAGCGGGGAGCTCCTACAATGAGCAGTTCTTC.

V and J are TRBV10-3 and TRBJ2-7; tentative D call: TRBD1 (6 bases). The V end was cut by 10 bases, the J end by 4 bases, with 17 bases between. CDR3 length: 13 residues. Germline V gene sequence: CDR1 ENHRY, CDR2 SYGVKD. CDR3 sequence: CATQDVTGYEQYV. CDR3 DNA: TGTGCCACCCAAGATGTAACAGGGTACGAGCAGTACGTC.

The chain carries TRBV12-3 or TRBV12-4 and TRBJ1-5, with D unclear. This CDR3 region has 14 residues. V was cut by 3 bases and J by 1 base, with 7 bases left in between. CDR3 region: CASSFLDSNQPQHF. CDR3 in DNA: TGTGCCAGCAGTTTCTTGGACAGCAATCAGCCCCAGCATTTT.

CDR3 in DNA: TGTGCCAGTAGTCCTCGGGACTGGTCCTACAATGAGCAGTTCTTC. Translated: CASSPRDWSYNEQFF. V usage is TRBV19 and J usage is TRBJ2-1, with D perhaps matching TRBD2 (6 bases). Trimming left V 5 bases short and J 1 base short, with 12 bases between. This CDR3 is 15 amino acids long. Germline CDR1 reads LNHDA; CDR2 reads SQIVND (reference sequence).